The 2 T cell receptor beta chains below all came from one sample that was sequenced in a study of graft-versus-host responses after intestinal transplantation. TCRdb's table, derived via immunoSEQ multiplex PCR, lists solely in-frame clones and lacks some. The sample yields approximately 12,000 clones, roughly 93% seen once. The sequenced sample was PBMCs, obtained 109 days after intestinal transplant. These receptors all stem from a human patient who received an intestinal transplant, so some T cells may come from the graft donor.

This sequence joins TRBV27 and TRBJ2-7; TRBD2 matches at 12 bases. CDR3 length equals 18 residues. V lost 0 bases and J lost 2; bases outside the gene matches: 8. Germline CDR1 reads MNHEY; CDR2 reads SMNVEV (reference sequence). The CDR3 DNA sequence: TGTGCCAGCAGTTTATCATGGACTAGCGGGACTCCAACCTACGAGCAGTACTTC. As protein: CASSLSWTSGTPTYEQYF.

On this clone: The germline gene is not matched at one end of the junction; a read error may be the cause. Other DNA sequences in this sample translate to the same CDR3. The chain carries TRBV4-2 and TRBJ1-2, with 12 bases that match TRBD1. Germline CDR1 reads LGHNA; CDR2 reads YNFKEQ. CDR3 size: 15 residues. DNA for the CDR3: TGTGCCAGCAGCCTCCGGGACAGGGGGCTAAGAGGCTACACTTTC. This sequence encodes CASSLRDRGLRGYTF.